The clone carrying this TCR beta chain occurred a few times. The data stem from a study of early T cells in non-severe SARS-CoV-2 infection. Study details: The study sequenced bulk RNA from unsorted whole blood, with chains unpaired.

MiXCR, run by TCRdb on the 5' RACE reads, gives a single entry per CDR3 protein. The data contain 20,000 to 25,000 distinct CDR3 sequences, roughly 4.7% of them singletons. Sequencing used whole blood. The TCR comes from an adult who was a healthcare worker with PCR-confirmed SARS-CoV-2 infection or an uninfected control (not recorded which).

The CDR3 coding sequence is TGTGCCAGCAGGACCCCTACCGGGACACTCTTTAACTATGGCTACACCTTC. Translated: CASRTPTGTLFNYGYTF. The chain links TRBV6-5 to TRBJ1-2, with D maybe TRBD1 (6 bases). Germline-derived CDR1 and CDR2 are MNHEY and SVGAGI. CDR3 length equals 17 residues. Trimming shortened V by 6 bases and J by 1 base, and 21 bases separated the two germline ends.